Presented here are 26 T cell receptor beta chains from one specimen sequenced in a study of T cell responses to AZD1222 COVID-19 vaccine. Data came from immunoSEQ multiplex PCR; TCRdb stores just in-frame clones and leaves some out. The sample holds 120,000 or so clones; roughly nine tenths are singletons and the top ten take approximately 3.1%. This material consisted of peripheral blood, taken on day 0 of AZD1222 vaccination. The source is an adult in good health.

This CDR3 is CASSFGGGVRETQYF. CDR3 in DNA: TGTGCCAGCAGCTTCGGAGGGGGGGTCCGGGAGACCCAGTACTTC. This chain uses TRBV5-4 with TRBJ2-5; D possibly corresponds to TRBD2 (7 bases). The length of the CDR3 is 15 residues. Germline V gene data show CDR1 as SGHNT and CDR2 as YYREEE (reference sequence). V lost 2 bases, J lost 5 bases, and 16 bases lay in between.

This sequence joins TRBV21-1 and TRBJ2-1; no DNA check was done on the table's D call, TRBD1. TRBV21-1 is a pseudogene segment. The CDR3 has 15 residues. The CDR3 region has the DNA TGTGCCAGCGGACTACAGGGGACCCTCTACAATGAGCAGTTCTTC. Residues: CASGLQGTLYNEQFF.

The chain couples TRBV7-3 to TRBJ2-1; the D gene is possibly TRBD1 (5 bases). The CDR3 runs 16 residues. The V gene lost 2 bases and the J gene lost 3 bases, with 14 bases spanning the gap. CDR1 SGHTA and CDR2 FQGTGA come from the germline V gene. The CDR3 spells CASSLADTANYNEQFF. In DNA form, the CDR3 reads TGTGCCAGCAGCTTAGCGGACACAGCCAACTACAATGAGCAGTTCTTC.

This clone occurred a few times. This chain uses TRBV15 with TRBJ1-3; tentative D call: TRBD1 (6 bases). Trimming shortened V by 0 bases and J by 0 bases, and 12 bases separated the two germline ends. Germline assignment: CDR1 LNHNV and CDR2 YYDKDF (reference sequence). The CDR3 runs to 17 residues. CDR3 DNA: TGTGCCACCAGCAGAGAATATCAGGACAGCTCTGGAAACACCATATATTTT. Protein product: CATSREYQDSSGNTIYF.

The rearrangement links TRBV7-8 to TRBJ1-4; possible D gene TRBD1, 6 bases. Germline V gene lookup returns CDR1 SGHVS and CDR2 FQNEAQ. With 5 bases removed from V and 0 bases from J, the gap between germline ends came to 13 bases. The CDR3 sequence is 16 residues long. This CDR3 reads CASSPRGLPTNEKLFF. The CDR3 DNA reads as TGTGCCAGCAGCCCGCGGGGGCTACCAACTAATGAAAAACTGTTTTTT.

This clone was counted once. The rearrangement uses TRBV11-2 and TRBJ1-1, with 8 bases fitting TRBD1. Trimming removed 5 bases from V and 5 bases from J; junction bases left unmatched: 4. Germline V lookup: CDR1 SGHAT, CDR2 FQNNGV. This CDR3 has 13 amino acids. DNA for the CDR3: TGTGCCAGCAGCGTACAGGGGGATACTGAAGCTTTCTTT. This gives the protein CASSVQGDTEAFF.

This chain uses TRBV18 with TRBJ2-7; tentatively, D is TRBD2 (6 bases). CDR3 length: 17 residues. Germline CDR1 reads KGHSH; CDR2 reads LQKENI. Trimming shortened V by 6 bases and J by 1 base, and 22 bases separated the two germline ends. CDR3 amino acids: CASSPNVGAGNSYEQYF. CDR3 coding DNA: TGTGCCAGCTCCCCCAACGTCGGGGCGGGAAATTCCTACGAGCAGTACTTC.

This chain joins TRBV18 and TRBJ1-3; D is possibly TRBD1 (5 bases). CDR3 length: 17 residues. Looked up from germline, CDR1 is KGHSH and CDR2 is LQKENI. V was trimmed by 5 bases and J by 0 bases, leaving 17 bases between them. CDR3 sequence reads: CASSRTRTPTSGNTIYF. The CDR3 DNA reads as TGTGCCAGCTCAAGGACACGGACTCCTACCTCTGGAAACACCATATATTTT.

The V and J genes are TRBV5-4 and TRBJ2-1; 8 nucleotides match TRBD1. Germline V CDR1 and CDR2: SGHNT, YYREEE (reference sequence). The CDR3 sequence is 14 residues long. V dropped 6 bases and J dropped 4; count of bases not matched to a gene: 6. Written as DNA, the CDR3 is TGTGCCAGCACCCGGACAGGGACGTACAATGAGCAGTTCTTC. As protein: CASTRTGTYNEQFF.

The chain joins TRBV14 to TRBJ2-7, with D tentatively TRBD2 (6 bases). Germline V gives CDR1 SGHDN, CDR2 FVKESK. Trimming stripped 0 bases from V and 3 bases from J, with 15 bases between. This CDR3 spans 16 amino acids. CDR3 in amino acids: CASSQDNGRGIYEQYF. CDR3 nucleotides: TGTGCCAGCAGCCAAGATAACGGGAGAGGGATCTACGAGCAGTACTTC.

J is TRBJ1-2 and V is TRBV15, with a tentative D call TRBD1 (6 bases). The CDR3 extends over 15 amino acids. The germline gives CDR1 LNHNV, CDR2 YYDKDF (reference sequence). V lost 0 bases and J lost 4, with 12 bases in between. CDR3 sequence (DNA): TGTGCCACCAGCAGAGATAGCGCCAGGGGCTATGGCTACACCTTC. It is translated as CATSRDSARGYGYTF.

The CDR3 DNA sequence: TGTGCCAGCAGCCAAGCTGGCTCGAGCAACGTCCTGACTTTC. Amino acid sequence: CASSQAGSSNVLTF. This chain joins TRBV3-1 (or the pseudogene TRBV3-2) and TRBJ2-6; D gene unclear. Germline values: CDR1 LGHDT, CDR2 YNNKEL (reference sequence). The CDR3 runs 14 residues. Trimming took 1 base from V and 9 from J, leaving 10 bases between them.

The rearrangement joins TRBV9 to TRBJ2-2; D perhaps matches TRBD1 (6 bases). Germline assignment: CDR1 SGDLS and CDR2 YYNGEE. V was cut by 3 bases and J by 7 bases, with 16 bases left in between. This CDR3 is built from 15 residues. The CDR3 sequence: CASSGTGHGGGELFF. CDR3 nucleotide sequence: TGTGCCAGCAGCGGAACAGGGCATGGGGGCGGGGAGCTGTTTTTT.

CDR3 in amino acids: CASTLGPKTNEKLFF. CDR3 sequence (DNA): TGTGCCAGCACTTTAGGACCGAAAACTAATGAAAAACTGTTTTTT. The V and J genes are TRBV5-6 and TRBJ1-4; no reliable D call. Per the germline V gene, CDR1 is SGHDT and CDR2 is YYEEEE. Trimming took off 6 bases at V and 1 base at J, with 13 bases between the two ends. The CDR3 consists of 15 residues.

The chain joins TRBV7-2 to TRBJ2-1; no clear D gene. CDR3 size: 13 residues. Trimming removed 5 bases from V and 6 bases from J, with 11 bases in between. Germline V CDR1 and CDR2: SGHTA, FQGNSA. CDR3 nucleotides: TGTGCCAGCAGCCCGTGGACCAGCAATGAGCAGTTCTTC. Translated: CASSPWTSNEQFF.

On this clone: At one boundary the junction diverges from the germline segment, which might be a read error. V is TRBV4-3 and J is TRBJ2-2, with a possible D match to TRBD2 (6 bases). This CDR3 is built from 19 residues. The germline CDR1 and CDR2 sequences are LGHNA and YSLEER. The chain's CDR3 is CATSRRPIKGLQNTGELFF. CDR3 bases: TGCGCCACCAGCCGCCGACCTATCAAGGGACTGCAGAACACCGGGGAGCTGTTTTTT.

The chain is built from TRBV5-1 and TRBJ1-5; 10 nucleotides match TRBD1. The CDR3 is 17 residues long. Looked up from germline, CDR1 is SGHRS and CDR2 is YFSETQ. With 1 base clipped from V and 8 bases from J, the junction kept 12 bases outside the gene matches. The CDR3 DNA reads TGCGCCAGCAGCTTGAACCCCACGGGACAGGGGAGGGAGCCCCAGCATTTT. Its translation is CASSLNPTGQGREPQHF.

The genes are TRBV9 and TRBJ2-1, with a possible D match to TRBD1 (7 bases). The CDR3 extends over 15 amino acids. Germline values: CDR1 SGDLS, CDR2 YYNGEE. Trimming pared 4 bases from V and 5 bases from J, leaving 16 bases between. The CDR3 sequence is CASSTRGTSDNEQFF. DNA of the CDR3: TGTGCCAGCAGCACCAGGGGGACTTCTGACAATGAGCAGTTCTTC.

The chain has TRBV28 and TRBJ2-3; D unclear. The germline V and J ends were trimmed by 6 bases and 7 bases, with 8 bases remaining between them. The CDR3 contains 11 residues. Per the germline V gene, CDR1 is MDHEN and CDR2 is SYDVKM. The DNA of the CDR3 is TGTGCCAGCAGCTCCGTCTATACGCAGTATTTT. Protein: CASSSVYTQYF.

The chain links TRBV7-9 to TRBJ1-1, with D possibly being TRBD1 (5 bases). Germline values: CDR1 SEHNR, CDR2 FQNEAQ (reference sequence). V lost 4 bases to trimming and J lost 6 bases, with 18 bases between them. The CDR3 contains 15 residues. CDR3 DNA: TGTGCCAGCAGCTCGTCGTTAGGGACTGGCGCTGAAGCTTTCTTT. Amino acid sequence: CASSSSLGTGAEAFF.

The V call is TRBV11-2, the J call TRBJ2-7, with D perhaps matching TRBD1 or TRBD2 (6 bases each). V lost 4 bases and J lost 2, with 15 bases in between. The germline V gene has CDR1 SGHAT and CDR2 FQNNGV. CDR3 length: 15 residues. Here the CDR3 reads CASSSPTGGAYEQYF. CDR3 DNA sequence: TGTGCCAGCAGCTCACCGACAGGAGGGGCCTACGAGCAGTACTTC.

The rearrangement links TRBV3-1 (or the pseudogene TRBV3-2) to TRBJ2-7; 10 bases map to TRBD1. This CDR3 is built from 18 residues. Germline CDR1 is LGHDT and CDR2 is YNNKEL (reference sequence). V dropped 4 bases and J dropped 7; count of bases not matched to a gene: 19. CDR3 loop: CASSPQKGRDRGGWEQYF. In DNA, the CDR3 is TGTGCCAGCAGCCCCCAGAAGGGGCGGGACAGGGGAGGCTGGGAGCAGTACTTC.

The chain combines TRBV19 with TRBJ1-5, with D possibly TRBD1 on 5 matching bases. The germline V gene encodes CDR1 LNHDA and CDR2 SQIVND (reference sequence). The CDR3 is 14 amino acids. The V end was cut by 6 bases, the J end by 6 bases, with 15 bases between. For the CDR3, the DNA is TGTGCCAGTAGATGGGGGAGGGAAGGTCAGCCCCAGCATTTT. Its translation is CASRWGREGQPQHF.

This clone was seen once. In DNA, the CDR3 is TGTGCCAGTAGTAGTTCGACAGGGGCGGTCACTGAAGCTTTCTTT. Residues: CASSSSTGAVTEAFF. The chain combines TRBV19 with TRBJ1-1; 8 bases line up with TRBD1. V was pared by 4 bases and J by 4 bases, with 8 bases of the junction left unmatched. CDR1 LNHDA and CDR2 SQIVND come from the germline V gene (reference sequence). The CDR3 spans 15 residues.

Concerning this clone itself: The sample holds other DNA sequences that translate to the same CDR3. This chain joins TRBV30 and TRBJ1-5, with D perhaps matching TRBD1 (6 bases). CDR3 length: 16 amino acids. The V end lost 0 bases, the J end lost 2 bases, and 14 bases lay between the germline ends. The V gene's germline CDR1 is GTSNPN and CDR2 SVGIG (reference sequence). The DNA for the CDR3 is TGTGCCTGGAGTGTTCGGGGGGCGAGGGGCAATCAGCCCCAGCATTTT. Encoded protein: CAWSVRGARGNQPQHF.

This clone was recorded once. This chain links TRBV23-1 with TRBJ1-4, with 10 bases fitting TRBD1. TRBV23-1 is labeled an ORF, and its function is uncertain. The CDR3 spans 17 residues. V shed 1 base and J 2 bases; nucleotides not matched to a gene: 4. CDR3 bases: TGCGCCAGCAGTCAATGGGACAGGGGCCTTACTAATGAAAAACTGTTTTTT. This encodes CASSQWDRGLTNEKLFF.